This T cell receptor beta chain was observed in a study of T cell repertoires in cytomegalovirus infection. MiXCR was run by TCRdb on the reads, yielding one entry per CDR3 protein. Of 450,000 to 650,000 distinct CDR3 sequences in the sample, approximately 40% are singletons; the top ten hold 48%. Details on this clonotype: Its antigen is not known.

Overall study findings and caveats: CMV-specific TCR beta clonotypes restricted by HLA-C dominated the ex vivo response.

Trimming took 0 bases from V and 5 from J, leaving 11 bases between them. Germline V gene data show CDR1 as ENHRY and CDR2 as SYGVKD. This CDR3 is 15 amino acids long. This receptor was obtained from a human donor in good health (CMV status not recorded). Some clones in this sample may be carry-over from other donors' samples. The specimen was cultured PBMCs, collected from culture after CMV antigen stimulation. The rearrangement links TRBV10-3 to TRBJ2-1, with D unresolved. The DNA for the CDR3 is TGTGCCATCAGTGAGTCTCTGACTCTGGACAATGAGCAGTTCTTC. This encodes CAISESLTLDNEQFF.